Below, 21 T cell receptor delta chains from the same sample are listed, as sequenced in a study of Vδ1+ human thymocytes. Whole-study results and caveats: In the thymus, TRG and TRD repertoires looked highly polyclonal with Gaussian CDR3 lengths.

Extracted RNA was reverse transcribed into cDNA. The CDR3 regions were amplified by multiplex PCR from V-gene primers to a constant-region primer. TCRdb re-analyzed the multiplex PCR reads via CATT. This sample carries about 50,000 delta-chain clones, about 14% of them seen once, and the ten largest clones take over 0.35%. These receptors' antigens are unknown. The specimen sequenced was Vdelta1+ gamma-delta thymocytes from the thymus. Sample subset: FACS-sorted CD3+ TCRalphabeta- TCRVdelta1+ TCRVdelta2- thymocytes. Every receptor here comes from a girl younger than two who had congenital heart surgery.

The chain recombines TRDV1 with TRDJ1; D is possibly TRDD2 (6 bases). The germline V and J ends were trimmed by 1 base and 2 bases, with 20 bases remaining between them. Germline values: CDR1 TSWWSYY, CDR2 QGS. CDR3 length: 18 amino acids. In DNA, the CDR3 is TGTGCTCTTGGGGAACCCGCTGCCTTCCGTCCTTTTACCGATAAACTCATCTTT. This codes for CALGEPAAFRPFTDKLIF.

This chain connects TRDV1 to TRDJ1; 8 bases match TRDD3. CDR1 is TSWWSYY, CDR2 QGS, per germline. V was pared by 3 bases and J by 0 bases, with 21 bases of the junction left unmatched. This CDR3 has 21 amino acids. The CDR3 sequence is CALGDRPSQQGDIGYTDKLIF. DNA of the CDR3: TGTGCTCTTGGGGATCGGCCTTCCCAGCAGGGGGATATAGGGTACACCGATAAACTCATCTTT.

This clone has more than one count but fewer than ten. The chain uses TRDV1 and TRDJ1, with no clear D. There are 15 residues in the CDR3. Deletions cut 2 bases from V and 3 bases from J, with 13 bases between. Germline V gene data show CDR1 as TSWWSYY and CDR2 as QGS. In DNA, the CDR3 is TGTGCTCTTGGGGAAATTTCTCCCGGGGCCGATAAACTCATCTTT. This encodes CALGEISPGADKLIF.

This chain links TRDV1 with TRDJ1; 7 positions match TRDD3. Germline CDR1 is TSWWSYY and CDR2 is QGS. With 3 bases clipped from V and 0 bases from J, the junction kept 19 bases outside the gene matches. The CDR3 sequence is 20 residues long. This CDR3 is CALGEPSMVGGIPYTDKLIF. The CDR3 DNA reads as TGTGCTCTTGGGGAGCCAAGCATGGTCGGGGGGATCCCGTACACCGATAAACTCATCTTT.

This clone came up a few times. The J gene is TRDJ1, the V gene TRDV1; 13 bases map to TRDD3. Trimming removed 1 base from V and 12 bases from J; junction bases left unmatched: 29. The CDR3 has 22 amino acids. Germline values: CDR1 TSWWSYY, CDR2 QGS. DNA for the CDR3: TGTGCTCTTGGGGAACGGGGTAGGACCCTCCGCCATACTGGGGGATACGCAGGCTTAATCATCTTT. Its translation: CALGERGRTLRHTGGYAGLIIF.

The V gene is TRDV2, the J gene TRDJ3; D unresolved. The CDR3 totals 19 residues. Germline-derived CDR1 and CDR2 are GEAIGNYY and EKD. The V and J ends lost 2 bases and 3 bases respectively, with 19 bases between them. The CDR3 nucleotides read TGTGCCTGTGACAGCGGTGCTGACCTATGGCACTGGGACACCCGACAGATGTTTTTC. Its translation: CACDSGADLWHWDTRQMFF.

This chain uses TRDV1 with TRDJ1; 9 positions agree with TRDD3. Germline CDR1 reads TSWWSYY; CDR2 reads QGS. The V gene end was trimmed by 2 bases and the J gene end by 2 bases; junction bases not matched to a gene: 27. This CDR3 has 23 residues. Here the CDR3 reads CALGERPRLRLAGGFKGTDKLIF. In DNA form, the CDR3 reads TGTGCTCTTGGGGAAAGACCACGCCTCCGTCTTGCTGGGGGATTTAAGGGGACCGATAAACTCATCTTT.

The rearrangement joins TRDV1 to TRDJ1; TRDD3 might be the D (10 bases). The germline V and J ends were trimmed by 2 bases and 2 bases, with 33 bases remaining between them. This CDR3 spans 22 amino acids. CDR1 TSWWSYY and CDR2 QGS come from the germline V gene. The CDR3 DNA reads TGTGCTCTTGGGGAATCTTGCGTAGGGCCTTCCTACACTGGGGGATCGACCGATAAACTCATCTTT. Its translation: CALGESCVGPSYTGGSTDKLIF.

This clone was counted only a few times. This chain joins TRDV1 and TRDJ1, with 9 bases that match TRDD3. Unmatched junction bases numbered 15, after V lost 4 bases and J lost 0 bases. Germline CDR1 and CDR2: TSWWSYY and QGS. The CDR3 has 19 residues. This chain's CDR3 is CALGGPHGGIPPYTDKLIF. Written as DNA, the CDR3 is TGTGCTCTTGGGGGGCCACATGGGGGGATACCCCCGTACACCGATAAACTCATCTTT.

Only a few counts were recorded for this clone. The chain recombines TRDV1 with TRDJ1; tentative D call: TRDD2 (9 bases). The germline V gene encodes CDR1 TSWWSYY and CDR2 QGS. V lost 5 bases and J lost 3, with 28 bases in between. CDR3 length: 19 amino acids. The CDR3, as DNA: TGTGCTCTTGGGAACCGGCCTTCCTACAGGGGATACCACGCCGATAAACTCATCTTT. This codes for CALGNRPSYRGYHADKLIF.

The chain employs TRDV1 and TRDJ1; the match to TRDD2 covers 8 bases. This CDR3 has 21 residues. V shed 3 bases and J 4 bases; nucleotides not matched to a gene: 25. From germline, CDR1 is TSWWSYY and CDR2 QGS. CDR3 residues: CALGDRSSYGTPRSSFDKLIF. As DNA, the CDR3 is TGTGCTCTTGGGGATAGGTCTTCCTACGGAACCCCGCGCTCATCCTTCGATAAACTCATCTTT.

This clone was counted a few times. The V gene is TRDV1, the J gene TRDJ1; 8 positions match TRDD3. Trimming removed 1 base from V and 0 bases from J; junction bases left unmatched: 22. Germline V gene lookup returns CDR1 TSWWSYY and CDR2 QGS. This CDR3 spans 22 amino acids. DNA of the CDR3: TGTGCTCTTGGGGAACCTCTCCTTCGAGTTGGGGGATTCGTAACCTACACCGATAAACTCATCTTT. Translation gives CALGEPLLRVGGFVTYTDKLIF.

The genes are TRDV1 and TRDJ1; D not resolved. The CDR3 is 21 amino acids. Per the germline V gene, CDR1 is TSWWSYY and CDR2 is QGS. The V and J ends lost 2 bases and 2 bases respectively, with 30 bases between them. The DNA of the CDR3 is TGTGCTCTTGGGGAAATTTGCCTATCCCCTGTACCGCAGACCCGTACCGATAAACTCATCTTT. Its translation is CALGEICLSPVPQTRTDKLIF.

Only a few counts were recorded for this clone. This rearrangement joins TRDV1 to TRDJ1; 10 bases fit TRDD3. The CDR3 totals 18 residues. Unmatched junction bases numbered 12, after V lost 4 bases and J lost 1 base. Germline CDR1 TSWWSYY, CDR2 QGS. CDR3 nucleotide sequence: TGTGCTCTTGGGGCCCCCCGGGGGGATACGCGAGTCACCGATAAACTCATCTTT. This encodes CALGAPRGDTRVTDKLIF.

V gene TRDV1 combines with J gene TRDJ1, with D perhaps TRDD3 (5 bases). This CDR3 has 18 residues. Germline values: CDR1 TSWWSYY, CDR2 QGS. V was cut by 1 base and J by 0 bases, with 18 bases left in between. The CDR3 sequence is CALGEPTPGREYTDKLIF. The CDR3 DNA reads as TGTGCTCTTGGGGAACCAACCCCTGGGAGAGAGTACACCGATAAACTCATCTTT.

The rearrangement joins TRDV1 to TRDJ1, with TRDD3 matching over 7 bases. Germline CDR1 and CDR2: TSWWSYY and QGS. The ends lost 3 bases at V and 0 bases at J; junction bases unmatched: 25. This CDR3 comprises 22 residues. CDR3 DNA: TGTGCTCTTGGGGATGGTTCCTCCCCTCGTCTGAAAGGATACGGATACACCGATAAACTCATCTTT. Encoded protein: CALGDGSSPRLKGYGYTDKLIF.

V is TRDV1 and J is TRDJ1, with 9 positions matching TRDD3. This CDR3 comprises 12 residues. V lost 11 bases, J lost 0 bases, and 1 base stayed unmatched. Per germline, CDR1 TSWWSYY and CDR2 QGS. The CDR3 sequence is CAGGYHTDKLIF. The CDR3 DNA reads as TGTGCTGGGGGATACCACACCGATAAACTCATCTTT.

This clone was seen more than once but under ten times. V and J are TRDV1 and TRDJ1; 9 nucleotides agree with TRDD3. The CDR3 sequence is 18 residues long. V was clipped by 2 bases and J by 1 base; unmatched bases: 11. Per germline, CDR1 TSWWSYY and CDR2 QGS. The CDR3 here is CALGEIGRGIPGTDKLIF. As DNA, the CDR3 is TGTGCTCTTGGGGAAATAGGAAGGGGGATACCTGGCACCGATAAACTCATCTTT.

In the case of this clone: At one boundary the junction diverges from the germline segment, which might be a read error. The J gene is TRDJ1, the V gene TRDV1, with 11 bases matching TRDD3. Germline V gives CDR1 TSWWSYY, CDR2 QGS. CDR3 length: 27 amino acids. The CDR3 sequence: CALGESARSSPPLLGDMEALYTAKLIF. The CDR3 bases are TGTGCTCTTGGGGAAAGTGCTAGATCCTCCCCTCCCCTACTGGGGGATATGGAGGCATTGTACACCGCTAAACTCATCTTT.

This clone was counted only a few times. V usage is TRDV1 and J usage is TRDJ1, with 12 bases lining up with TRDD3. The CDR3 loop spans 18 amino acids. Losses at the gene ends were 5 bases for V and 2 bases for J; bases not matched to a gene: 12. CDR1 TSWWSYY and CDR2 QGS come from the germline V gene. The chain's CDR3 is CALGSLLGDTRFTDKLIF. CDR3 in DNA: TGTGCTCTTGGGAGCCTTCTGGGGGATACGCGTTTTACCGATAAACTCATCTTT.

This clone has just a few counts. The chain carries TRDV1 and TRDJ1, with TRDD3 matching over 7 bases. CDR1 and CDR2 from the germline V gene are TSWWSYY and QGS. The V and J ends lost 3 bases and 0 bases, in that order; junction bases with no gene match: 16. The CDR3 runs 19 residues. The CDR3 DNA follows: TGTGCTCTTGGGGATGACCCACTTCTTAACCTGGGGGACACCGATAAACTCATCTTT. This gives the protein CALGDDPLLNLGDTDKLIF.